These T cell receptor beta chains were read from a single sample in a study of cytomegalovirus exposure and HLA in healthy donors. Measured with immunoSEQ multiplex PCR; TCRdb has only the in-frame clones, and not every one. The listing contains about 140,000 clones. Specimen: PBMCs. Source of these receptors: a male donor in good health and CMV-seronegative. The CDR3 runs from the conserved cysteine through the conserved F or W.

>TRBV9|TRBJ2-7
CASSVGAGGSYEQYF
>TRBV18|TRBJ1-2
CASSPAGTGGYGYTF
>TRBV7-8|TRBJ2-1
CASRGGDIQPPAYNEQFF
>TRBV18|TRBJ2-3
CASSPPGALDTQYF
>TRBV4-3|TRBJ1-1
CASSQDGLTEAFF
>TRBV5-1|TRBJ2-7
CASSPAIGGGAIYEQYF
>TRBV7-9|TRBJ2-3
CASSLTGGSTDTQYF
>TRBV7-9|TRBJ2-1
CATGTSGRDEQFF
>TRBV11-2|TRBJ1-2
CASSLAAVRGYTF
>TRBV6-5|TRBJ2-3
CASSQGPLTDTQYF
>TRBV29-1|TRBJ1-2
CSVDFGTVYGYTF